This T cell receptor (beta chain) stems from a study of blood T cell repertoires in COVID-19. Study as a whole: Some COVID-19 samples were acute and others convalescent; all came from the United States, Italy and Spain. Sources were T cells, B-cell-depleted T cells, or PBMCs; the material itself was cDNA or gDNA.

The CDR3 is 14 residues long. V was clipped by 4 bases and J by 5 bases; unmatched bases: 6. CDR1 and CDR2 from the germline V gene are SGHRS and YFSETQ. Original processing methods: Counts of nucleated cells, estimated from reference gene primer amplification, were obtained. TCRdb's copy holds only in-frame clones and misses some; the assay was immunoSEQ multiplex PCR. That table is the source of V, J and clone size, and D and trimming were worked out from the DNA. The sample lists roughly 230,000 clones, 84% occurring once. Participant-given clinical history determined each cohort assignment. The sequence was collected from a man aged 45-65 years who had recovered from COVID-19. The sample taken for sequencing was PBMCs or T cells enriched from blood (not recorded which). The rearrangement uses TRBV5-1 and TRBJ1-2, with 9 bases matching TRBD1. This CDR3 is CASSDDGQGYGYTF. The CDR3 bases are TGCGCCAGCAGCGATGATGGACAGGGGTATGGCTACACCTTC. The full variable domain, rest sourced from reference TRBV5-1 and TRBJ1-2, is KAGVTQTPRYLIKTRGQQVTLSCSPISGHRSVSWYQQTPGQGLQFLFEYFSETQRNKGNFPGRFSGRQFSNSRSEMNVSTLELGDSALYLCASSDDGQGYGYTFGSGTRLTVV.